Shown below are 23 T cell receptor beta chains from a single sample sequenced in a study of control samples from healthy donors and cancer patients. The data were produced by immunoSEQ multiplex PCR, yet TCRdb's version contains in-frame clones alone and is incomplete. The sample consists of about 250,000 clones, almost 85% of them appearing once. The sequencing sample was made of PBMCs. The receptors come from a woman in her sixties with lung cancer.

The chain is built from TRBV4-1 and TRBJ2-2; no reliable D call. Trimming removed 4 bases from V and 4 bases from J, with 7 bases in between. The CDR3 is 13 residues long. Germline assignment: CDR1 MGHRA and CDR2 YSYEKL. DNA for the CDR3: TGCGCCAGCAGCCCGGAAGGCACCGGGGAGCTGTTTTTT. Its protein product is CASSPEGTGELFF.

The sample holds one count of this clone. At one end the junction does not follow the germline gene, possibly because of a read error. The CDR3 loop reads CVSSRDRDYGYTF. The CDR3 nucleotides are TGCGTCAGCAGCCGGGACAGAGATTATGGCTACACCTTC. This chain links TRBV4-1 with TRBJ1-2; 7 bases map to TRBD1. Per the germline V gene, CDR1 is MGHRA and CDR2 is YSYEKL. The CDR3 spans 13 residues.

This clone was counted a few times. The V and J genes are TRBV27 and TRBJ1-6, with D perhaps TRBD1 (5 bases). The V and J ends lost 4 bases and 5 bases respectively, with 9 bases between them. The CDR3 is 14 amino acids. The germline gives CDR1 MNHEY, CDR2 SMNVEV (reference sequence). CDR3 region: CASSSDSNNSPLHF. For the CDR3, the DNA is TGTGCCAGCAGTTCCGACAGCAATAATTCACCCCTCCACTTT.

The rearrangement uses TRBV15 and TRBJ2-1, with 16 bases identical to TRBD2. Germline V lookup: CDR1 LNHNV, CDR2 YYDKDF (reference sequence). Trimming took 6 bases from V and 8 from J; bases not matched to a gene: 7. The CDR3 contains 16 residues. CDR3 region: CATSSGTSGRADEQFF. As DNA, the CDR3 is TGTGCCACCAGTTCCGGGACTAGCGGGAGGGCCGATGAGCAGTTCTTC.

With regard to this clone: Other nucleotide sequences in the sample specify the same CDR3. CDR3 amino acids: CASSERGYGYTF. Written as DNA, the CDR3 is TGTGCCAGCAGTGAAAGGGGCTATGGCTACACCTTC. The genes are TRBV2 and TRBJ1-2, with a tentative D call TRBD1 (5 bases). Trimming removed 2 bases from V and 4 bases from J, with 5 bases in between. Germline CDR1 SNHLY, CDR2 FYNNEI. This CDR3 comprises 12 residues.

V is TRBV7-9 and J is TRBJ1-4, with D unclear. V was pared by 4 bases and J by 12 bases, with 12 bases between. CDR3 length equals 12 residues. In germline, CDR1 is SEHNR, CDR2 FQNEAQ (reference sequence). The CDR3 nucleotides read TGTGCCAGCAGCTCTCTTCCGGACGAACTGTTTTTT. Residues: CASSSLPDELFF.

The chain has TRBV19 and TRBJ2-5, with unresolved D. The length of the CDR3 is 14 residues. The germline gives CDR1 LNHDA, CDR2 SQIVND (reference sequence). Trimming stripped 2 bases from V and 4 bases from J, with 11 bases between. This chain's CDR3 is CASSIQTMGETQYF. CDR3 sequence (DNA): TGTGCCAGTAGTATACAGACAATGGGAGAGACCCAGTACTTC.

The chain is built from TRBV5-6 and TRBJ2-1, with 9 bases matching TRBD1. The CDR3 runs 15 residues. Germline CDR1 is SGHDT and CDR2 is YYEEEE. Trimming at V came to 4 bases and at J to 8 bases, leaving 10 bases not matched to a gene. The CDR3 sequence is CASSLGDRVSHEQFF. The CDR3 DNA reads TGTGCCAGCAGCCTGGGGGACAGGGTCTCCCATGAGCAGTTCTTC.

The gene calls are TRBV30 and TRBJ2-1, with D unclear. Germline V gives CDR1 GTSNPN, CDR2 SVGIG (reference sequence). With 0 bases removed from V and 9 bases from J, the gap between germline ends came to 12 bases. The CDR3 is made up of 13 amino acids. CDR3 protein: CAWSVTAPTEQFF. The CDR3 nucleotides read TGTGCCTGGAGTGTAACGGCGCCAACTGAGCAGTTCTTC.

V is TRBV10-1 and J is TRBJ1-5, with 8 bases fitting TRBD1. With V trimmed by 6 bases and J by 5 bases, 3 bases remained unmatched. CDR3 size: 13 residues. Germline-derived CDR1 and CDR2 are WNHNN and SYGVQD (reference sequence). The chain's CDR3 is CASSDRGHQPQHF. The CDR3 nucleotides read TGCGCCAGCAGCGACAGGGGACATCAGCCCCAGCATTTT.

This chain links TRBV29-1 with TRBJ1-5; TRBD1 is a possible D gene (5 bases). The CDR3 has 13 amino acids. V lost 6 bases, J lost 3 bases, and 12 bases lay in between. Germline V gene lookup returns CDR1 SQVTM and CDR2 ANQGSEA. The CDR3 is CSVARQPNQPQHF. CDR3 coding DNA: TGCAGCGTGGCCAGACAGCCCAATCAGCCCCAGCATTTT.

This sequence joins TRBV6-2 or TRBV6-3 and TRBJ2-7; 15 bases align to TRBD2. Trimming at V came to 2 bases and at J to 0 bases, leaving 2 bases not matched to a gene. This CDR3 comprises 17 residues. The V gene's germline CDR1 is MNHEY and CDR2 SVGEGT. CDR3 sequence (DNA): TGTGCCAGCAGTTACGGACTAGCGGGAGGGAGCTCCTACGAGCAGTACTTC. Its translation: CASSYGLAGGSSYEQYF.

The chain joins TRBV24-1 to TRBJ2-3, with unresolved D. Trimming cost V 2 bases and J 1 base, with 9 bases left between them. CDR1 and CDR2 from the germline V gene are KGHDR and SFDVKD. The CDR3 is made up of 15 amino acids. CDR3 DNA: TGTGCCACCAGTGATTCGAAAGGCGGCACAGATACGCAGTATTTT. This encodes CATSDSKGGTDTQYF.

The genes are TRBV29-1 and TRBJ2-3; D may be TRBD1 (5 bases). In germline, CDR1 is SQVTM, CDR2 ANQGSEA. The CDR3 spans 14 residues. V lost 1 base and J lost 3, with 11 bases in between. Here the CDR3 reads CSVEVQGRTDTQYF. The CDR3, as DNA: TGCAGCGTTGAAGTCCAGGGTAGGACAGATACGCAGTATTTT.

The V and J genes are TRBV5-4 and TRBJ2-1, with 11 nucleotides matching TRBD2. The CDR3 totals 16 residues. With V trimmed by 4 bases and J by 1 base, 4 bases remained unmatched. In germline, CDR1 is SGHNT, CDR2 YYREEE (reference sequence). CDR3 in amino acids: CASSMGLAVSYNEQFF. The CDR3 nucleotides read TGTGCCAGCAGCATGGGACTAGCGGTTTCCTACAATGAGCAGTTCTTC.

The chain employs TRBV7-8 and TRBJ1-1, with 9 bases that match TRBD1. CDR1 is SGHVS, CDR2 FQNEAQ, per germline. V shed 1 base, J shed 0 bases, and the junction held 6 bases outside the gene matches. CDR3 size: 17 residues. The CDR3 DNA follows: TGTGCCAGCAGCTTAGTTGGGACAGGGCGGATGAACACTGAAGCTTTCTTT. Encoded protein: CASSLVGTGRMNTEAFF.

J is TRBJ1-1 and V is TRBV5-4; D uncertain. The CDR3 is made up of 12 amino acids. V dropped 2 bases and J dropped 3 bases, with 5 bases sitting between them. The V gene's germline CDR1 is SGHNT and CDR2 YYREEE (reference sequence). The CDR3 DNA reads TGTGCCAGCAGCTTTCAGTACACTGAAGCTTTCTTT. It translates to CASSFQYTEAFF. Using reference TRBV5-4 and TRBJ1-1 for the parts outside the CDR3, the full variable domain is ETGVTQSPTHLIKTRGQQVTLRCSSQSGHNTVSWYQQALGQGPQFIFQYYREEENGRGNFPPRFSGLQFPNYSSELNVNALELDDSALYLCASSFQYTEAFFGQGTRLTVV.

The J gene is TRBJ2-7, the V gene TRBV28, with 7 nucleotides matching TRBD2. V lost 4 bases and J lost 3; bases outside the gene matches: 6. The length of the CDR3 is 14 residues. Germline CDR1 MDHEN, CDR2 SYDVKM. The CDR3 DNA reads as TGTGCCAGCAGTTCCGGGGGGATCCTCTACGAGCAGTACTTC. It is translated as CASSSGGILYEQYF. Full variable domain (outside the CDR3, taken from reference TRBV28 and TRBJ2-7): DVKVTQSSRYLVKRTGEKVFLECVQDMDHENMFWYRQDPGLGLRLIYFSYDVKMKEKGDIPEGYSVSREKKERFSLILESASTNQTSMYLCASSSGGILYEQYFGPGTRLTVT.

The V and J genes are TRBV5-6 and TRBJ2-1, with 8 bases fitting TRBD1. This CDR3 region has 17 residues. CDR1 and CDR2 (germline): SGHDT, YYEEEE. With V trimmed by 4 bases and J by 8 bases, 17 bases remained unmatched. The CDR3 DNA follows: TGTGCCAGCAGCCCGTTAGGTGACAGGGGAGGTTGGGATGAGCAGTTCTTC. The encoded protein is CASSPLGDRGGWDEQFF.

The chain has TRBV5-5 and TRBJ1-4, with D unclear. CDR3 length: 17 amino acids. Per the germline V gene, CDR1 is SGHKS and CDR2 is YYEKEE (reference sequence). V dropped 0 bases and J dropped 4 bases, with 16 bases sitting between them. The CDR3 spells CASSLEIVEQINEKLFF. CDR3 nucleotide sequence: TGTGCCAGCAGCTTGGAAATTGTGGAGCAAATTAATGAAAAACTGTTTTTT. Full variable domain (remainder filled in from reference TRBV5-5 and TRBJ1-4): DAGVTQSPTHLIKTRGQQVTLRCSPISGHKSVSWYQQVLGQGPQFIFQYYEKEERGRGNFPDRFSARQFPNYSSELNVNALLLGDSALYLCASSLEIVEQINEKLFFGSGTQLSVL.

V gene TRBV7-9 combines with J gene TRBJ1-2; D unclear. The ends were cut back, 2 bases at V and 4 bases at J, with 8 bases in the middle. The CDR3 spans 13 residues. Germline CDR1 SEHNR, CDR2 FQNEAQ (reference sequence). The CDR3 is CASSLNAGYGYTF. The CDR3 nucleotides are TGTGCCAGCAGCTTAAATGCGGGCTATGGCTACACCTTC.

This chain links TRBV7-3 with TRBJ2-1; no clear D gene. The CDR3 is 14 residues long. CDR1 and CDR2 (germline): SGHTA, FQGTGA. V lost 5 bases, J lost 5 bases, and 13 bases lay in between. Here the CDR3 reads CASSRIGRDNEQFF. CDR3 nucleotides: TGTGCCAGCAGCCGCATCGGACGGGACAATGAGCAGTTCTTC. Full variable domain (rest looked up from reference TRBV7-3 and TRBJ2-1): GAGVSQTPSNKVTEKGKYVELRCDPISGHTALYWYRQSLGQGPEFLIYFQGTGAADDSGLPNDRFFAVRPEGSVSTLKIQRTERGDSAVYLCASSRIGRDNEQFFGPGTRLTVL.

The chain carries TRBV18 and TRBJ2-4; 9 positions match TRBD1. Germline lookup yields CDR1 KGHSH and CDR2 LQKENI. The CDR3 covers 15 residues. J gave up 10 bases and V 0 bases, and 7 bases lay outside the gene matches. CDR3 sequence: CASSPPGQGIGIQYF. The CDR3 region has the DNA TGTGCCAGCTCACCACCGGGACAGGGAATAGGGATTCAGTACTTC.